The table lists the clone carrying this TCR beta chain with a count of one. Its antigen is not identified. The repertoire was sequenced with immunoSEQ multiplex PCR; TCRdb's copy has only in-frame clones and lacks some. The table shows 40,000 to 55,000 clones, with around 95% occurring only once. The data originate from a study of T cell clonotyping in hematopoietic cell transplantation. Overall study findings and caveats: After transplant, recipient diversity fell while pathologically expanded clonotypes grew through day 180. Graft donor and pretransplant recipient Inverse Simpson Index values predicted broader posttransplant TCR diversity. Cells were unsorted, so CD4 and CD8 contributions were not separated. Few recipient clonotypes overlapped donors; over 95% were de novo at given depth.

Specimen: peripheral blood mononuclear cells. The clonotype comes from a woman between 45 and 60 years old in good health. Some clones in this sample may be carry-over from other donors' samples.

The CDR3 bases are TGTGCCAGTTGTGAGACAGGGTCGAACACTGAAGCTTTCTTT. It translates to CASCETGSNTEAFF. The chain has TRBV19 and TRBJ1-1; 7 nucleotides match TRBD1. The CDR3 runs to 14 residues. The V and J ends lost 8 bases and 1 base, in that order; junction bases with no gene match: 7. Germline CDR1 reads LNHDA; CDR2 reads SQIVND (reference sequence).